Following are 4 T cell receptor beta chains from one sample sequenced in a study of blood T cell repertoires in COVID-19. Produced via immunoSEQ multiplex PCR; TCRdb's table is partial and in-frame only. This sample yields 150,000 to 250,000 clones, of which around 80% are seen a single time; 6.9% belongs to the top ten. The sample taken for sequencing was peripheral blood. The origin of the receptors is a human donor with acute or convalescent COVID-19. The donor label of this sample is uncertain.

The genes are TRBV5-1 and TRBJ2-1; 10 bases are shared with TRBD2. V was clipped by 2 bases and J by 4 bases; unmatched bases: 6. From germline, CDR1 is SGHRS and CDR2 YFSETQ. The CDR3 loop spans 16 amino acids. The CDR3 bases are TGCGCCAGCAGCTTAGGCGGACTAGCGGTTTACAATGAGCAGTTCTTC. Protein product: CASSLGGLAVYNEQFF.

This chain links TRBV7-2 with TRBJ2-3; D is unclear. This CDR3 region has 13 residues. The V end was cut by 5 bases, the J end by 1 base, with 7 bases between. CDR1 and CDR2 from the germline V gene are SGHTA and FQGNSA. The CDR3 bases are TGTGCCAGCAGCCAGGATCGCACAGATACGCAGTATTTT. Residues: CASSQDRTDTQYF.

V gene TRBV5-4 combines with J gene TRBJ2-2; 7 bases line up with TRBD2. The CDR3 has 16 amino acids. The germline gives CDR1 SGHNT, CDR2 YYREEE (reference sequence). V shed 4 bases, J shed 1 base, and the junction held 7 bases outside the gene matches. The DNA for the CDR3 is TGTGCCAGCAGCCCGTTGGCTAGCGGGAACACCGGGGAGCTGTTTTTT. Amino acids: CASSPLASGNTGELFF.

The chain joins TRBV27 to TRBJ1-1; TRBD1 agrees at 7 bases. In germline, CDR1 is MNHEY, CDR2 SMNVEV (reference sequence). The CDR3 is 15 amino acids. V trimming: 5 bases; J trimming: 1 base; junction bases outside the gene matches: 7. The CDR3 DNA reads TGTGCCAGCAGTCCCGCCGGGACAGCGAACACTGAAGCTTTCTTT. Translating gives CASSPAGTANTEAFF.